The present T cell receptor beta chain was sequenced within a study of blood T cell repertoires in COVID-19. The CDR3 runs to 17 residues. V lost 0 bases and J lost 14, with 23 bases in between. Germline V CDR1 and CDR2: MGHRA, YSYEKL. Using immunoSEQ multiplex PCR, the repertoire was profiled, and TCRdb retains in-frame clones only, with some absent. The table lists over 50,000 clones, around 88% of them singletons, with about 14% in the top ten. This clonotype was obtained from a human donor in a cohort sampled during active COVID-19. The rearrangement uses TRBV4-1 and TRBJ1-6, with D perhaps matching TRBD1 (5 bases). Sequenced input: peripheral blood. Here the CDR3 reads CASSQDLGPRKRGALHF. CDR3 DNA sequence: TGCGCCAGCAGCCAAGATTTGGGACCCAGGAAACGGGGGGCCCTCCACTTT.